One and the same sample provided the 18 T cell receptor beta chains below, sequenced in a study of blood T cell repertoires in COVID-19. Repertoires were generated with immunoSEQ multiplex PCR, while TCRdb's copy carries only in-frame clones and drops some. The table lists 150,000 or so clones, 70% to 90% of them singletons. Sequences were obtained from peripheral blood. The receptor set was obtained from a man in his 60s with COVID-19, enrolled during active disease.

The chain combines TRBV7-2 with TRBJ2-7; 7 bases are shared with TRBD1. Germline CDR1 and CDR2: SGHTA and FQGNSA. The CDR3 consists of 14 residues. The trim removed 6 bases at V and 0 bases at J, leaving 5 bases unmatched. The CDR3 DNA sequence: TGTGCCAGCAGGCGGACAGGTCTCTCCTACGAGCAGTACTTC. It is translated as CASRRTGLSYEQYF.

V is TRBV28 and J is TRBJ1-3, with D perhaps TRBD1 (5 bases). Trimming removed 4 bases from V and 7 bases from J, with 11 bases in between. Germline CDR1 is MDHEN and CDR2 is SYDVKM. The CDR3 is 13 amino acids. CDR3 residues: CASSWGVRNTIYF. DNA of the CDR3: TGTGCCAGCAGTTGGGGGGTGAGGAACACCATATATTTT. The whole variable domain, filled in from reference TRBV28 and TRBJ1-3, reads DVKVTQSSRYLVKRTGEKVFLECVQDMDHENMFWYRQDPGLGLRLIYFSYDVKMKEKGDIPEGYSVSREKKERFSLILESASTNQTSMYLCASSWGVRNTIYFGEGSWLTVV.

This clone occurred once. This specimen includes other DNA sequences encoding the same CDR3. This chain connects TRBV4-1 to TRBJ1-3, with D uncertain. Germline V gives CDR1 MGHRA, CDR2 YSYEKL. Trimming took 2 bases from V and 1 from J, leaving 9 bases between them. The CDR3 contains 15 residues. CDR3 nucleotide sequence: TGCGCCAGCAGCCAACCAGGCTTTTCTGGAAACACCATATATTTT. This translates into CASSQPGFSGNTIYF.

This chain joins TRBV10-3 and TRBJ1-4; D is possibly TRBD1 (6 bases). The CDR3 runs 15 residues. Trimming left V 5 bases short and J 3 bases short, with 13 bases between. The germline CDR1 and CDR2 sequences are ENHRY and SYGVKD. CDR3 DNA: TGTGCCATCAGTCGGGGGGCGGGAGCTAATGAAAAACTGTTTTTT. Translation gives CAISRGAGANEKLFF.

This clone was picked up a small number of times. The rearrangement uses TRBV18 and TRBJ1-5; the D is unclear. The length of the CDR3 is 13 residues. Germline loops: CDR1 KGHSH, CDR2 LQKENI. The V end lost 3 bases, the J end lost 6 bases, and 9 bases lay between the germline ends. For the CDR3, the DNA is TGTGCCAGCTCACCGACAATCAGTCAGCCCCAGCATTTT. It translates to CASSPTISQPQHF.

V usage is TRBV6-1 and J usage is TRBJ2-7, with TRBD1 identical over 7 bases. Germline assignment: CDR1 MNHNS and CDR2 SASEGT. The length of the CDR3 is 13 residues. The V and J ends lost 3 bases and 4 bases, in that order; junction bases with no gene match: 3. CDR3 in DNA: TGTGCCAGCAGTGACCGGGACAGATACGAGCAGTACTTC. Protein product: CASSDRDRYEQYF.

The chain is built from TRBV5-1 and TRBJ1-5; D is possibly TRBD1 (5 bases). CDR1 and CDR2 (germline): SGHRS, YFSETQ. V gave up 0 bases and J gave up 7 bases, with 14 bases separating them. CDR3 length equals 15 residues. Here the CDR3 reads CASSLVAGEGQPQHF. The CDR3 DNA is TGCGCCAGCAGCTTGGTGGCGGGGGAGGGGCAGCCCCAGCATTTT.

The chain links TRBV7-2 to TRBJ1-2; 10 bases are shared with TRBD1. Germline-derived CDR1 and CDR2 are SGHTA and FQGNSA. Losses at the gene ends were 2 bases for V and 6 bases for J; bases not matched to a gene: 6. This CDR3 comprises 15 residues. The CDR3 region has the DNA TGTGCCAGCAGCTTAAGGGACAGGGGTGTCAATGGCTACACCTTC. Encoded protein: CASSLRDRGVNGYTF. The whole variable domain, remainder taken from reference TRBV7-2 and TRBJ1-2, is GAGVSQSPSNKVTEKGKDVELRCDPISGHTALYWYRQSLGQGLEFLIYFQGNSAPDKSGLPSDRFSAERTGGSVSTLTIQRTQQEDSAVYLCASSLRDRGVNGYTFGSGTRLTVV.

The chain couples TRBV18 to TRBJ1-5; unclear D gene. The CDR3 has 13 amino acids. Germline V CDR1 and CDR2: KGHSH, LQKENI. Trimming shortened V by 3 bases and J by 6 bases, and 9 bases separated the two germline ends. The CDR3 reads CASSPVQFQPQHF. The CDR3 bases are TGTGCCAGCTCACCGGTACAGTTTCAGCCCCAGCATTTT.

The genes are TRBV7-2 and TRBJ1-5, with TRBD1 matching over 9 bases. The CDR3 has 14 amino acids. Trimming took 5 bases from V and 4 from J; bases not matched to a gene: 3. Germline lookup yields CDR1 SGHTA and CDR2 FQGNSA. The CDR3 is CASSPGQGNQPQHF. For the CDR3, the DNA is TGTGCCAGCAGCCCGGGACAGGGTAATCAGCCCCAGCATTTT.

The rearrangement joins TRBV7-2 to TRBJ2-5; 8 bases align to TRBD2. V was pared by 1 base and J by 5 bases, with 12 bases of the junction left unmatched. This CDR3 has 17 residues. CDR1 and CDR2 (germline): SGHTA, FQGNSA. The CDR3 sequence: CASSLGTHGGEKETQYF. The CDR3 DNA sequence: TGTGCCAGCAGCTTAGGAACTCACGGGGGGGAGAAGGAGACCCAGTACTTC.

The gene calls are TRBV28 and TRBJ1-2, with a weak D call TRBD1 (6 bases). Germline lookup yields CDR1 MDHEN and CDR2 SYDVKM. V lost 8 bases and J 5 bases, leaving 6 bases between the germline ends. This CDR3 contains 10 residues. The CDR3 region is CASQGYGYTF. The DNA of the CDR3 is TGTGCCAGCCAGGGGTATGGCTACACCTTC.

The chain links TRBV11-3 to TRBJ1-5; D unresolved. This CDR3 has 13 residues. V shed 1 base and J shed 4 bases, with 5 bases lying between them. Per the germline V gene, CDR1 is SGHNT and CDR2 is YENEEA. Here the CDR3 DNA reads TGTGCCAGCAGCTTAGTTCCAAATCAGCCCCAGCATTTT. Protein product: CASSLVPNQPQHF.

Notes on this clone: This sample includes further DNA sequences coding for the same CDR3. The genes are TRBV10-3 and TRBJ1-6; D call uncertain. The CDR3 has 13 amino acids. The germline gives CDR1 ENHRY, CDR2 SYGVKD. V lost 10 bases and J 0 bases, leaving 7 bases between the germline ends. The CDR3 DNA reads TGTGCCACTGGCAGCTCCTATAATTCACCCCTCCACTTT. Translation gives CATGSSYNSPLHF.

The chain couples TRBV4-3 to TRBJ2-1, with 10 bases matching TRBD2. The V gene's germline CDR1 is LGHNA and CDR2 YSLEER. V shed 4 bases, J shed 9 bases, and the junction held 15 bases outside the gene matches. The CDR3 is 17 amino acids. The CDR3: CASSPPPSGGATGEQFF. CDR3 DNA: TGCGCCAGCAGCCCACCCCCTAGCGGGGGCGCGACTGGTGAGCAGTTCTTC.

This clone has just a few counts. This sequence joins TRBV5-1 and TRBJ1-2; TRBD1 might be the D (5 bases). The CDR3 covers 14 residues. Germline CDR1 reads SGHRS; CDR2 reads YFSETQ. Deletions cut 0 bases from V and 8 bases from J, with 14 bases between. CDR3 residues: CASSLVRGEVGYTF. The CDR3 bases are TGCGCCAGCAGCTTGGTGCGGGGCGAGGTGGGCTACACCTTC.

This sequence joins TRBV29-1 and TRBJ2-3; 8 bases fit TRBD1. Germline-derived CDR1 and CDR2 are SQVTM and ANQGSEA. With V trimmed by 5 bases and J by 4 bases, 2 bases remained unmatched. The CDR3 consists of 12 residues. Written as DNA, the CDR3 is TGCAGCGTTCACAGGGGGTCAGATACGCAGTATTTT. Translation: CSVHRGSDTQYF.

The CDR3, as DNA: TGTGCCAGCAGCTTAGGCTCGAGGGGGCAGTACGAGCAGTACTTC. It specifies CASSLGSRGQYEQYF. The chain recombines TRBV7-9 with TRBJ2-7; the match to TRBD1 covers 7 bases. Germline V gives CDR1 SEHNR, CDR2 FQNEAQ (reference sequence). V dropped 1 base and J dropped 4; count of bases not matched to a gene: 7. CDR3 length: 15 amino acids.